This T cell receptor beta chain was recovered during a study of post-analysis software for immune sequencing data. In the study overall: Relapsing-remitting, secondary progressive and progressive-relapsing multiple sclerosis were all included among the disease courses. Whole-study findings and limits: Several TRBV segments occurring more often in patients than controls included TRBV5-6, TRBV5-1 and TRBV20-1. For normalized Chao1 diversity, multiple sclerosis patients scored significantly lower than controls did. Samples from one preparation batch, clustered by F measure, grouped strongly together.

This clonotype was counted between two and nine times. Its antigen is not known. The TCR beta cDNA libraries carried unique molecular identifiers. From around 1 to 10 million T cells, 400,000 to 500,000 cDNA molecules were obtained. MiXCR, applied by TCRdb to the PCR reads, yields one record per CDR3 protein. Seen here are roughly 700,000 distinct CDR3 sequences, about 27% observed once, and the top ten hold roughly 0.57%. This CDR3 has 15 amino acids. Germline V lookup: CDR1 SQVTM, CDR2 ANQGSEA. The germline V and J ends were trimmed by 6 bases and 8 bases, with 23 bases remaining between them. This chain uses TRBV29-1 with TRBJ2-1; the D gene is possibly TRBD2 (6 bases). The clonotype comes from a girl aged 5-17 years with multiple sclerosis. Sequenced: blood. The CDR3 DNA reads as TGCAGCGTCACCCAGCGCGGAGGGTTAGATGATGAGCAGTTCTTC. Its translation: CSVTQRGGLDDEQFF.